This T cell receptor beta chain was identified in a study of blood T cell repertoires in COVID-19. In the study overall: COVID-19 samples from acute and convalescent phases originated in the United States, Italy and Spain. In each case, the material was cDNA or gDNA derived from T cells, B-cell-depleted T cells, or PBMCs.

This clone showed up just once. The germline gene is not matched at one end of the junction; a read error may be the cause. Some clones are missing from TCRdb's copy, which holds only in-frame ones; the method was immunoSEQ multiplex PCR. Of approximately 350,000 clones listed, about 88% were seen once; the top ten hold 2.5% to 3%. Categorization into cohorts depended on clinical history that participants reported. Cohort 3 recovered donors had two negative PCRs, clearance, or symptom resolution. The CDR3 totals 14 residues. Germline V lookup: CDR1 MNHNY, CDR2 SVGAGI (reference sequence). The clonotype comes from a woman aged 25-40 years who had recovered from COVID-19. Specimen: PBMCs or T cells enriched from blood (not recorded which). The V and J genes are TRBV6-6 and TRBJ2-3, with TRBD2 matching over 14 bases. CDR3 sequence: CASSYTGLAGATPF. CDR3 nucleotides: TGTGCCAGCAGTTACACGGGACTAGCGGGAGCGACCCCTTTT.